This TCR beta chain comes out of a study of OX40 agonist ivuxolimab in advanced cancers. The wider study: The study enrolled dose-escalation patients with hepatocellular carcinoma, melanoma, renal cell or head and neck cancer. The study reported partial responses in three patients: one hepatocellular carcinoma, two cutaneous melanoma.

CDR1 and CDR2 from the germline V gene are SGHDN and FVKESK. With 5 bases clipped from V and 5 bases from J, the junction kept 5 bases outside the gene matches. CDR3 size: 14 residues. Data came from immunoSEQ multiplex PCR; TCRdb stores just in-frame clones and leaves some out. Of some 70,000 clones detected, just over 85% appear once; the ten largest clones hold around 2.8%. The specimen comprised CD4+ or CD8+ T cells sorted from blood, sampled in a trial of the OX40 agonist ivuxolimab. This clonotype originated in an adult with an advanced solid tumor such as melanoma, head and neck, liver or kidney cancer. The rearrangement uses TRBV14 and TRBJ2-2, with 7 bases identical to TRBD1. The chain's CDR3 is CASSWGQITGELFF. In DNA, the CDR3 is TGTGCCAGCAGCTGGGGACAGATAACCGGGGAGCTGTTTTTT.